This T cell receptor beta chain was captured by sequencing in a study of radiation and T cells in renal cell carcinoma. With regard to this clone: What it binds is unknown.

General observations from the study: Baseline intratumoral clonotype presence is unknown without pretreatment biopsies. In blood, top tumor clones expanded by 2 weeks, shrinking by 4.

Time point of the sample: baseline pretreatment blood. As to treatment: 15 Gy SBRT to primary tumor, nephrectomy 4 weeks later. Radiation-treated patients gave blood at baseline, week 2 and week 4. The patient's renal cell carcinoma had clear cell pathology. Assay: immunoSEQ multiplex PCR; the TCRdb copy retains only in-frame clones and omits some. This repertoire shows roughly 100,000 clones, about 88% found once; its top ten account for less than 10%. Germline V gene data show CDR1 as SGDLS and CDR2 as YYNGEE. The CDR3 is 17 amino acids. The V end lost 4 bases, the J end lost 0 bases, and 16 bases lay between the germline ends.

The chain uses TRBV9 and TRBJ2-2; D uncertain. This clonotype was sampled from a man between 50 and 59 years old with renal cell carcinoma. Material: blood, obtained from a patient whose treatment included radiotherapy and nephrectomy. CDR3 sequence (DNA): TGTGCCAGCAGCCTCCGTTCCGGCGGCCCGAACACCGGGGAGCTGTTTTTT. This codes for CASSLRSGGPNTGELFF. Full variable domain (rest looked up from reference TRBV9 and TRBJ2-2): DSGVTQTPKHLITATGQRVTLRCSPRSGDLSVYWYQQSLDQGLQFLIQYYNGEERAKGNILERFSAQQFPDLHSELNLSSLELGDSALYFCASSLRSGGPNTGELFFGEGSRLTVL.